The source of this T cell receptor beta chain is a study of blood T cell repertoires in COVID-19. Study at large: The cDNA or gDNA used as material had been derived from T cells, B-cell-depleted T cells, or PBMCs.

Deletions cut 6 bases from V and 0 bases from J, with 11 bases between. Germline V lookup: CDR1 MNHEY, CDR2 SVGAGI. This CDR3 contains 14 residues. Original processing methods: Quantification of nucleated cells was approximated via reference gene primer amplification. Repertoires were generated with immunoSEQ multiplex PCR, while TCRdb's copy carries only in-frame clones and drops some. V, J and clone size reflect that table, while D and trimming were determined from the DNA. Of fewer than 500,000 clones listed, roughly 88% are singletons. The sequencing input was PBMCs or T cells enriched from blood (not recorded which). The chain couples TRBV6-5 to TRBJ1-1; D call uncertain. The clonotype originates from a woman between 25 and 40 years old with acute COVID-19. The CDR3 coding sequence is TGTGCCAGCAGCTTACTGTCGGTGAACACTGAAGCTTTCTTT. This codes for CASSLLSVNTEAFF.